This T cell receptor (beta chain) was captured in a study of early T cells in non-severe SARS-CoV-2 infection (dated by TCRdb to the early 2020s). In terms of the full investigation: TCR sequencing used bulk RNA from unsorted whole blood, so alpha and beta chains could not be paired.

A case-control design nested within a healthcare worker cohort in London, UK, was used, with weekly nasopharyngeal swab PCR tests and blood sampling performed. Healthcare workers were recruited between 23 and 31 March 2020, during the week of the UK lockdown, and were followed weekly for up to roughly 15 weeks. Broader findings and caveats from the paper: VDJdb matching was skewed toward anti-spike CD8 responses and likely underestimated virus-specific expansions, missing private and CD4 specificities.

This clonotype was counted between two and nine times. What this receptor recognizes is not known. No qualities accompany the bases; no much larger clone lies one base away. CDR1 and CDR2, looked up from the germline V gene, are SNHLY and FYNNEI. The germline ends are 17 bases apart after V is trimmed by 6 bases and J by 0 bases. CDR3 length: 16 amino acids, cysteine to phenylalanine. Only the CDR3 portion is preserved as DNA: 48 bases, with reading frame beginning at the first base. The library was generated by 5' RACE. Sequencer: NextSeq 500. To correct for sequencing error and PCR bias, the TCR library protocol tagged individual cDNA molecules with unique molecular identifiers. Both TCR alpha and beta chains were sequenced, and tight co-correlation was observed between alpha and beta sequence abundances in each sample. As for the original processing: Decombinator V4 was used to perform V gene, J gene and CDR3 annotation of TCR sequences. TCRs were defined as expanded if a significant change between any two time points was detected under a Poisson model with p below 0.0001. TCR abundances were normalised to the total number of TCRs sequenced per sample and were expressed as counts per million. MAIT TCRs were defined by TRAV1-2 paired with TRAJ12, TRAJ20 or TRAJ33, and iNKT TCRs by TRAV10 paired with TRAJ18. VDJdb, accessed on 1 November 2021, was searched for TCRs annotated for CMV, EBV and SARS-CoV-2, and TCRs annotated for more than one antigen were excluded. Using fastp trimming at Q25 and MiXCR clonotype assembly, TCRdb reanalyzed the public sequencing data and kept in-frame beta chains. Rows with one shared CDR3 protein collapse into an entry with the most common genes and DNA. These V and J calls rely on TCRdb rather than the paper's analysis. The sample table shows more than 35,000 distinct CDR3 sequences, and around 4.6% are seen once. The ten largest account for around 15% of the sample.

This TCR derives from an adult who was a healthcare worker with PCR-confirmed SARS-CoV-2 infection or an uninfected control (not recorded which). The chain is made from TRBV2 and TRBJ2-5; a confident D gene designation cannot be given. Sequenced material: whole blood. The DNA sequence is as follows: TGTGCCAGCAGCGACCGAGGTCTGAGGCACCAAGAGACCCAGTACTTC. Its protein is CASSDRGLRHQETQYF.